The T cell receptor beta chain under discussion was sequenced for a study of cytomegalovirus exposure and HLA in healthy donors. Findings and caveats of the study: When presence/absence was analysed, sequencing depth was taken to be roughly uniform across donors. A reported reduction in N-insertions relative to the approximately 640-donor mean was seen in an Asian-associated ancestry cluster in a later analysis.

PCR used 60 Vbeta primers and 13 Jbeta primers. Here immunoSEQ multiplex PCR was the method, and the copy in TCRdb shows in-frame clones only, minus some. The data contain roughly 120,000 clones, around 80% of them singletons. V was trimmed by 8 bases and J by 3 bases, leaving 14 bases between them. In germline, CDR1 is ENHRY, CDR2 SYGVKD. The CDR3 consists of 14 residues. Turning to this clone: Its antigen is undetermined.

This clonotype was obtained from a middle-aged woman in good health and CMV-seropositive. Sequences were obtained from PBMCs. This chain uses TRBV10-3 with TRBJ1-5; the D gene is possibly TRBD1 (6 bases). The CDR3 nucleotides are TGTGCCATCGGAGAGGGACAACACAATCAGCCCCAGCATTTT. Its protein is CAIGEGQHNQPQHF.